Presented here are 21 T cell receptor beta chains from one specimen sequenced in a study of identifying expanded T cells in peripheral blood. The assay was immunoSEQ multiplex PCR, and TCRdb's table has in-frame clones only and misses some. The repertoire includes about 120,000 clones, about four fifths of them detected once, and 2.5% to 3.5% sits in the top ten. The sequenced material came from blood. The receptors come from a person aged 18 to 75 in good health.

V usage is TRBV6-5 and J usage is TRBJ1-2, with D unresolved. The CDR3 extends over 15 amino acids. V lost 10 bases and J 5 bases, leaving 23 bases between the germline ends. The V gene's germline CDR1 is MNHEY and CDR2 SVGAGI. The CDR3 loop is CATSGVGNLLYGYTF. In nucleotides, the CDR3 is TGTGCCACTTCTGGGGTAGGGAATCTTTTGTATGGCTACACCTTC.

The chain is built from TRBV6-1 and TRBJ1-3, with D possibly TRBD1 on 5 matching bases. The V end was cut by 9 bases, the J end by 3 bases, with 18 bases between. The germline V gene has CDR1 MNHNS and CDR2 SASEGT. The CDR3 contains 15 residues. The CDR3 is CASTGGVSLGNTIYF. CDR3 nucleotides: TGTGCCAGTACCGGAGGGGTTTCTCTTGGAAACACCATATATTTT.

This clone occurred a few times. The CDR3: CASSESRVGGYTF. In DNA, the CDR3 is TGTGCCAGCAGTGAATCCCGGGTAGGGGGCTACACCTTC. The chain couples TRBV2 to TRBJ1-2, with D hard to call. V lost 2 bases, J lost 8 bases, and 12 bases lay in between. The CDR3 extends over 13 amino acids. The germline CDR1 and CDR2 sequences are SNHLY and FYNNEI.

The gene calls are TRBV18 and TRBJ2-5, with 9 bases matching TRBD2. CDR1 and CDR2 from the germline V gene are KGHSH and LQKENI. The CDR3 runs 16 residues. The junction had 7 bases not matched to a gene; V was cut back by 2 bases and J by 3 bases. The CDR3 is CASSPVSGGTKETQYF. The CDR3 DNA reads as TGTGCCAGCTCACCAGTCAGCGGGGGGACCAAAGAGACCCAGTACTTC.

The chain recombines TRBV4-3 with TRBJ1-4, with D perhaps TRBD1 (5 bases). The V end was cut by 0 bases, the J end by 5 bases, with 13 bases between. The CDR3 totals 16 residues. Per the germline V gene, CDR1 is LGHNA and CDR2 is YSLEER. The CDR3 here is CASSQDPAGVNEKLFF. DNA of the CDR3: TGCGCCAGCAGCCAAGACCCCGCGGGGGTCAATGAAAAACTGTTTTTT.

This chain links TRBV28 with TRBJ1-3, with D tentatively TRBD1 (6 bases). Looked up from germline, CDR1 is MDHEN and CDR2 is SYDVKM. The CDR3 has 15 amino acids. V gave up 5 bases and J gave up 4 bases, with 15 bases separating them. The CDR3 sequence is CASSPGQIGGNTIYF. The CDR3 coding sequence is TGTGCCAGCAGTCCTGGACAGATTGGAGGAAACACCATATATTTT.

CDR3: CASSLTGGAGTDTQYF. The DNA for the CDR3 is TGTGCCAGCAGCTTGACAGGGGGCGCCGGGACAGATACGCAGTATTTT. The J gene is TRBJ2-3, the V gene TRBV7-6; 10 nucleotides match TRBD1. After removal of 3 bases from V and 3 bases from J, the junction contained 6 bases not matched to a gene. CDR3 length: 16 residues. The germline V gene has CDR1 SGHVS and CDR2 FNYEAQ.

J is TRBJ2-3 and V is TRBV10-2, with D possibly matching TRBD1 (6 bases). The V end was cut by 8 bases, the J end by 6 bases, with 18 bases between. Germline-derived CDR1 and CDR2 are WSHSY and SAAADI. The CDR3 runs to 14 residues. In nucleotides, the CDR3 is TGCGCCAGCGTCAATGGACAGACCCCGGATACGCAGTATTTT. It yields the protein CASVNGQTPDTQYF.

CDR3 amino acids: CASSQDSRSGNTIYF. DNA for the CDR3: TGCGCCAGCAGCCAAGATTCCAGGTCTGGAAACACCATATATTTT. V gene TRBV4-3 combines with J gene TRBJ1-3; D unclear. CDR3 size: 15 residues. Germline CDR1 reads LGHNA; CDR2 reads YSLEER. The V and J ends lost 0 bases and 1 base respectively, with 7 bases between them.

CDR3 protein: CASSLGGAYYNEQFF. CDR3 bases: TGTGCCAGCAGCTTAGGCGGCGCCTACTACAATGAGCAGTTCTTC. This rearrangement joins TRBV11-3 to TRBJ2-1; D is undetermined. Looked up from germline, CDR1 is SGHNT and CDR2 is YENEEA. Trimming stripped 1 base from V and 3 bases from J, with 10 bases between. This CDR3 spans 15 amino acids.

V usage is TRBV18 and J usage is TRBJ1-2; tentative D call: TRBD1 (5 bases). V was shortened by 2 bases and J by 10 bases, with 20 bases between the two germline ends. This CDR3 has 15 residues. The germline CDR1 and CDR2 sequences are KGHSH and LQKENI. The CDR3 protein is CASSPSQGNRSNYTF. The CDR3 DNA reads TGTGCCAGCTCACCATCCCAGGGAAACAGGTCAAACTACACCTTC.

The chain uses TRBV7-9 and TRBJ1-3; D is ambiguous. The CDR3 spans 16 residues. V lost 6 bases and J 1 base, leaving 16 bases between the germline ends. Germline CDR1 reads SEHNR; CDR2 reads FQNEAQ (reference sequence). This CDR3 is CASRQGIGSSGNTIYF. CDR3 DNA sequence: TGTGCCAGCAGGCAAGGGATAGGGTCGTCTGGAAACACCATATATTTT.

The CDR3 is CASSLFSGIQAFF. CDR3 in DNA: TGTGCCAGCAGCCTCTTTTCAGGGATCCAAGCTTTCTTT. The rearrangement links TRBV14 to TRBJ1-1; D is possibly TRBD1 (5 bases). V lost 4 bases and J 9 bases, leaving 15 bases between the germline ends. This CDR3 is 13 amino acids long. Germline CDR1 reads SGHDN; CDR2 reads FVKESK.

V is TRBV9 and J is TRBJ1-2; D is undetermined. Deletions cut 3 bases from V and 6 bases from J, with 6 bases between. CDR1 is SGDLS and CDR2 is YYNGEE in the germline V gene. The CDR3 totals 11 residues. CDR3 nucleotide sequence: TGTGCCAGCAGCGGCCGGGATGGCTACACCTTC. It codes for CASSGRDGYTF.

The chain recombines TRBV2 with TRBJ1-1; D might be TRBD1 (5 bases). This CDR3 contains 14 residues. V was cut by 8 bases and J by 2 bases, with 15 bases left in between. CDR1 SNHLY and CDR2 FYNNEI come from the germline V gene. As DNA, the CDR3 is TGTGCCAGCCGATCTACCCAGGGCAACACTGAAGCTTTCTTT. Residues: CASRSTQGNTEAFF.

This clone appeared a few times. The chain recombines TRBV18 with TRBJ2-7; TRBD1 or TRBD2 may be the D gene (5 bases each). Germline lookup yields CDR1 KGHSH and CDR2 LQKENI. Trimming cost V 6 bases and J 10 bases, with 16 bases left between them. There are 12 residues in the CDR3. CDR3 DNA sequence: TGTGCCAGCTCCGAAATCCGAGGGGAACAGTACTTC. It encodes CASSEIRGEQYF.

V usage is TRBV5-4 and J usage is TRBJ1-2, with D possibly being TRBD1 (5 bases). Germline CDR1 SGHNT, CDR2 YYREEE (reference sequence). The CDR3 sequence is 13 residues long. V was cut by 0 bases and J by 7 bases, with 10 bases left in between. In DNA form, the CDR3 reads TGTGCCAGCAGCTTGGTGGGGGTTGGTGGCTACACCTTC. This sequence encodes CASSLVGVGGYTF.

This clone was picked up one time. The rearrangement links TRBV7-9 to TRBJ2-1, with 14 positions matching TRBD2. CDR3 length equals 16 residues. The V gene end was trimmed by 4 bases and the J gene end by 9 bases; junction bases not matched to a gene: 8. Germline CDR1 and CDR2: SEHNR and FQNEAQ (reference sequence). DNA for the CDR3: TGTGCCAGCAGCTACGTACCGGGACTAGCGGGGGTTGAGCAGTTCTTC. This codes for CASSYVPGLAGVEQFF.

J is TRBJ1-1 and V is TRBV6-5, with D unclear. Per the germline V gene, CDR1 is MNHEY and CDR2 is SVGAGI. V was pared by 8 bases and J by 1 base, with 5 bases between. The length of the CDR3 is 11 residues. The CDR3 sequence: CASQRNTEAFF. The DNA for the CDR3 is TGTGCCAGCCAGAGGAACACTGAAGCTTTCTTT.

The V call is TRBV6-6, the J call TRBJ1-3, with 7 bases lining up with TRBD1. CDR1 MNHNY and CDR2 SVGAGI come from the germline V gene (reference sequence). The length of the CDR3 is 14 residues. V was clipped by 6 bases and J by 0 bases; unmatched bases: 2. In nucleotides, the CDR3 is TGTGCCAGCAGACGGGACAGCTCTGGAAACACCATATATTTT. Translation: CASRRDSSGNTIYF.

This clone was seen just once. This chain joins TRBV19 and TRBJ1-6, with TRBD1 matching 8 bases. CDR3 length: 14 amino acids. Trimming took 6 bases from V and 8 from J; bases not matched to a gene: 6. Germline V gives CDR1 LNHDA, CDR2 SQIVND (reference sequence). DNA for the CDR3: TGTGCCAGTAGCCTGGGACAGGAATATTCACCCCTCCACTTT. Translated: CASSLGQEYSPLHF. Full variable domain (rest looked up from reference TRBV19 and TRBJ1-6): DGGITQSPKYLFRKEGQNVTLSCEQNLNHDAMYWYRQDPGQGLRLIYYSQIVNDFQKGDIAEGYSVSREKKESFPLTVTSAQKNPTAFYLCASSLGQEYSPLHFGNGTRLTVT.